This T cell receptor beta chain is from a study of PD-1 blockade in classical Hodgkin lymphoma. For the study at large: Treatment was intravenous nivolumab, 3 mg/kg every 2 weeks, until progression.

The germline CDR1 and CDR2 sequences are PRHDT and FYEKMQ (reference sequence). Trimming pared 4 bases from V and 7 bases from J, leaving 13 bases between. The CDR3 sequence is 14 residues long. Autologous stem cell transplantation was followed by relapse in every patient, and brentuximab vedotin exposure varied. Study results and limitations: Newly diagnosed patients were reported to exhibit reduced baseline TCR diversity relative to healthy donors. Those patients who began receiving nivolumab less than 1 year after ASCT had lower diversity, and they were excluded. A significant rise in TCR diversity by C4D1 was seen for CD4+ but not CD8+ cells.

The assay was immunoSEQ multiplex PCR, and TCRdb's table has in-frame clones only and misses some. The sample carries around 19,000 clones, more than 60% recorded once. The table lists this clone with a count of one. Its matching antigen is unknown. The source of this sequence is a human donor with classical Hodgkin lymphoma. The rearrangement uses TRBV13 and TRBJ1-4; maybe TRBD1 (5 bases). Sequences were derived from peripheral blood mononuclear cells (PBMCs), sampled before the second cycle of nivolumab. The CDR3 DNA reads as TGTGCCAGCAGCTGCCGGGACGGCGGTGAAAAACTGTTTTTT. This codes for CASSCRDGGEKLFF.